Each of the 8 T cell receptor beta chains below was sequenced from the same sample in a study of Graves' ophthalmopathy and Graves' hyperthyroidism. The sequenced template was RNA, covering the TCR beta CDR3 region. Investigators did first-round RT-PCR with HTBI primers, then second-round multiplex PCR. TCRdb re-called the multiplex PCR reads through MiXCR, storing one row per CDR3 protein. Seen here are about 620,000 distinct CDR3 sequences, 20% to 25% observed once, and the top ten hold approximately 7%. The material sequenced was peripheral blood. The source of these receptors is a woman under 30 with stable Graves' hyperthyroidism. Some clones in this sample may be carry-over from other donors' samples.

This chain joins TRBV28 and TRBJ2-7; 7 nucleotides align to TRBD1. V gave up 6 bases and J gave up 4 bases; unmatched junction bases: 9. The V gene's germline CDR1 is MDHEN and CDR2 SYDVKM. The CDR3 loop spans 14 amino acids. The CDR3 coding sequence is TGTGCCAGCAGGATCACAGGGGCCCTATACGAGCAGTACTTC. This gives the protein CASRITGALYEQYF.

This clonotype was recorded many times. The rearrangement links TRBV11-1 to TRBJ2-7; 9 nucleotides agree with TRBD1. Germline CDR1 and CDR2: SGHAT and FQDESV (reference sequence). The CDR3 length is 17 residues. V lost 0 bases, J lost 4 bases, and 10 bases stayed unmatched. CDR3 coding DNA: TGTGCCAGCAGCTTAGCGATAATAAGGGACAGGGATTACGAGCAGTACTTC. Residues: CASSLAIIRDRDYEQYF.

The V gene is TRBV10-3, the J gene TRBJ1-5; D is unresolved. V lost 0 bases and J lost 9, with 15 bases in between. This CDR3 has 15 residues. Looked up from germline, CDR1 is ENHRY and CDR2 is SYGVKD. The chain's CDR3 is CAISESSAELGPQHF. The CDR3 bases are TGTGCCATCAGTGAGTCTTCGGCGGAGCTAGGGCCCCAGCATTTT.

The chain carries TRBV7-9 and TRBJ1-2; 12 bases are a match to TRBD1. J was trimmed by 13 bases and V by 9 bases; bases with no gene match: 18. Germline values: CDR1 SEHNR, CDR2 FQNEAQ (reference sequence). There are 15 residues in the CDR3. The CDR3 spells CASYGTGGREGRFTF. CDR3 nucleotide sequence: TGTGCCAGTTACGGGACAGGGGGCCGGGAAGGTCGTTTCACCTTC.

The genes are TRBV20-1 and TRBJ2-7; possible D gene TRBD2, 7 bases. Germline loops: CDR1 DFQATT, CDR2 SNEGSKA (reference sequence). The CDR3 is made up of 14 amino acids. V lost 6 bases and J lost 0, with 15 bases in between. The CDR3 DNA sequence: TGCAGTGCCCGAGGGGGGGAGGCCTCCTACGAGCAGTACTTC. It encodes CSARGGEASYEQYF.

This clonotype came up many times. The V gene is TRBV2, the J gene TRBJ1-6; maybe TRBD1 (5 bases). CDR3 length equals 15 residues. V was shortened by 7 bases and J by 8 bases, with 18 bases between the two germline ends. In germline, CDR1 is SNHLY, CDR2 FYNNEI. The CDR3: CASTSRGLDDSPLHF. Written as DNA, the CDR3 is TGTGCCAGCACCTCAAGGGGACTAGACGATTCACCCCTCCACTTT.

This clonotype was observed many times. This chain uses TRBV6-1 with TRBJ2-5; D remains unclear. The germline gives CDR1 MNHNS, CDR2 SASEGT. The CDR3 covers 13 residues. Deletions cut 3 bases from V and 4 bases from J, with 9 bases between. The CDR3: CASSELSRETQYF. CDR3 nucleotide sequence: TGTGCCAGCAGTGAGCTTTCTAGAGAGACCCAGTACTTC.

The chain carries TRBV30 and TRBJ1-2, with TRBD1 identical over 7 bases. This CDR3 is 13 amino acids long. The germline V gene encodes CDR1 GTSNPN and CDR2 SVGIG (reference sequence). With 3 bases clipped from V and 5 bases from J, the junction kept 6 bases outside the gene matches. This chain's CDR3 is CAWRPTGVYGYTF. The CDR3 DNA follows: TGTGCCTGGAGGCCTACAGGGGTATATGGCTACACCTTC.